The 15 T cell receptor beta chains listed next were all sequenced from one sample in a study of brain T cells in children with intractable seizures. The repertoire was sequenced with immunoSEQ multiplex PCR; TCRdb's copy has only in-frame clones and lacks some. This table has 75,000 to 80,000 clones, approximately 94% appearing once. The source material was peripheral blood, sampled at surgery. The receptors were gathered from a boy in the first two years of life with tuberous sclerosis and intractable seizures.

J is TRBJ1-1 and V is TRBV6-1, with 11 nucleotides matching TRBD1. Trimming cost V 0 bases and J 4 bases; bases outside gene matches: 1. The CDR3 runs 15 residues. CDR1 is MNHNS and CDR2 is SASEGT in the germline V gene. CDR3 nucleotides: TGTGCCAGCAGTGAAGCGGGGACAGGGGGCACTGAAGCTTTCTTT. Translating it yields CASSEAGTGGTEAFF.

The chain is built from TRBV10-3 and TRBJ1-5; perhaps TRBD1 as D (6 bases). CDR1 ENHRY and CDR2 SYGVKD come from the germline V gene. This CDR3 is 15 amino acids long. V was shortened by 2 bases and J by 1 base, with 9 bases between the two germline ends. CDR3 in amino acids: CAISETDRSNQPQHF. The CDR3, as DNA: TGTGCCATCAGTGAGACTGACAGGAGCAATCAGCCCCAGCATTTT.

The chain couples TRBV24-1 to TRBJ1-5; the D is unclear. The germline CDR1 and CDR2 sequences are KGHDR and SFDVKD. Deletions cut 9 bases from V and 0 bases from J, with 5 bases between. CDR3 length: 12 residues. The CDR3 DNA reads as TGTGCCACCTCCAATAGCAATCAGCCCCAGCATTTT. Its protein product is CATSNSNQPQHF.

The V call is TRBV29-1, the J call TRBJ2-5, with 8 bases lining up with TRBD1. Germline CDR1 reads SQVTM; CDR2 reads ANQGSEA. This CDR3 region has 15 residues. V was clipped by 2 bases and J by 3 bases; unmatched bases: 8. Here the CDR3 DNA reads TGCAGCGTTGAATATTTTTCGGACAGGGAAGAGACCCAGTACTTC. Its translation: CSVEYFSDREETQYF.

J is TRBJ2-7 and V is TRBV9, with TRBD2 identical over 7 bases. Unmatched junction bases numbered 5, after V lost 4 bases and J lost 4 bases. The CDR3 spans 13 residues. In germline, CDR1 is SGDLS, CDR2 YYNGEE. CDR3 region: CASSPRTSYEQYF. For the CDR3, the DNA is TGTGCCAGCAGCCCTCGGACTAGTTACGAGCAGTACTTC.

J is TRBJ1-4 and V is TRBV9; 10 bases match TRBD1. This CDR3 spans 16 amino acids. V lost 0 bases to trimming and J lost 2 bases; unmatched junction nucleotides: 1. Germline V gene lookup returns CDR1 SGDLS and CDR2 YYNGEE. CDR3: CASSVEGQGTNEKLFF. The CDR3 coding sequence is TGTGCCAGCAGCGTAGAGGGACAGGGGACTAATGAAAAACTGTTTTTT. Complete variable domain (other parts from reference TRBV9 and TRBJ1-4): DSGVTQTPKHLITATGQRVTLRCSPRSGDLSVYWYQQSLDQGLQFLIQYYNGEERAKGNILERFSAQQFPDLHSELNLSSLELGDSALYFCASSVEGQGTNEKLFFGSGTQLSVL.

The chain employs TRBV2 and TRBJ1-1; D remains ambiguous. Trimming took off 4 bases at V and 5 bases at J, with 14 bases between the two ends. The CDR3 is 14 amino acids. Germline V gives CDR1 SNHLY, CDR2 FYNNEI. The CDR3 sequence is CASSALGRRTEAFF. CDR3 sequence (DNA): TGTGCCAGCAGTGCGCTCGGGCGAAGGACTGAAGCTTTCTTT.

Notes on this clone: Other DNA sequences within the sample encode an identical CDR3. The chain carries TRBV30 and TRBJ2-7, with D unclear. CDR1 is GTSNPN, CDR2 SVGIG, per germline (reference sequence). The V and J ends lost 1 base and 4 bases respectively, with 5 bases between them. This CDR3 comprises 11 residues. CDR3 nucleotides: TGTGCCTGGAGTGAGGCTTACGAGCAGTACTTC. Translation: CAWSEAYEQYF.

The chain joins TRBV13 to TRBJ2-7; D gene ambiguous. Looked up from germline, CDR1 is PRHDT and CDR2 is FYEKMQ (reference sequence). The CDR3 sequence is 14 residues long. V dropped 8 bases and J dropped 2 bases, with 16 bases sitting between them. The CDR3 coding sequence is TGTGCCAGCGCGATACGCGACTCCCCCTACGAGCAGTACTTC. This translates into CASAIRDSPYEQYF.

The CDR3 region is CASSYAGLNEQYF. The DNA of the CDR3 is TGTGCCAGCAGCTATGCAGGGCTCAACGAGCAGTACTTC. The chain couples TRBV11-3 to TRBJ2-7, with D possibly TRBD1 on 5 matching bases. Germline CDR1 reads SGHNT; CDR2 reads YENEEA. With 4 bases removed from V and 5 bases from J, the gap between germline ends came to 12 bases. CDR3 length: 13 amino acids.

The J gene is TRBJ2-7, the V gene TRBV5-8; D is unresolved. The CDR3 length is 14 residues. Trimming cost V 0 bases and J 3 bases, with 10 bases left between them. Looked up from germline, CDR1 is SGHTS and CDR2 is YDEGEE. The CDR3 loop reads CASSLAGDGYEQYF. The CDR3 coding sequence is TGTGCCAGCAGCTTGGCTGGAGACGGCTACGAGCAGTACTTC.

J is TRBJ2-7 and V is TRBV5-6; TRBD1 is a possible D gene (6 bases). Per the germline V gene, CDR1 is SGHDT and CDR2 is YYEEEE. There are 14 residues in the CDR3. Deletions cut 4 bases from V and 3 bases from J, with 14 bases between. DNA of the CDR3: TGTGCCAGCAGCCCAGGGGACCCATTCTACGAGCAGTACTTC. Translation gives CASSPGDPFYEQYF.

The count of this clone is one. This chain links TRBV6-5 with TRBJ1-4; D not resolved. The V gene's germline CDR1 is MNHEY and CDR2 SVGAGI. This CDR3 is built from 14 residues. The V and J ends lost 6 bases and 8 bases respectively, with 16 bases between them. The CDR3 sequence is CASRNSGVWEKLFF. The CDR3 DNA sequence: TGTGCCAGCAGGAACAGCGGAGTATGGGAAAAACTGTTTTTT.

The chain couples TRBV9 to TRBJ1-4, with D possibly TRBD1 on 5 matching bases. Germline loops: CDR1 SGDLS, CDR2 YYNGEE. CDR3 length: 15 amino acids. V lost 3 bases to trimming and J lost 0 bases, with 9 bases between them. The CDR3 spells CASSETGTTNEKLFF. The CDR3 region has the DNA TGTGCCAGCAGCGAAACAGGAACAACTAATGAAAAACTGTTTTTT.

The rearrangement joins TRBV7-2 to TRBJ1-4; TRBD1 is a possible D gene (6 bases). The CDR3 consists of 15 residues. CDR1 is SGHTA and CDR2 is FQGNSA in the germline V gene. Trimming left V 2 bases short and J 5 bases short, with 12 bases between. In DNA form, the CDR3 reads TGTGCCAGCAGCTTATGGCGGGACATAAATGAAAAACTGTTTTTT. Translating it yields CASSLWRDINEKLFF.